Below, 28 T cell receptor beta chains from the same sample are listed, as sequenced in a study of T cell responses to AZD1222 COVID-19 vaccine. Data came from immunoSEQ multiplex PCR; TCRdb stores just in-frame clones and leaves some out. Seen here are some 110,000 clones, around 83% observed once, and the top ten hold 15% to 20%. This specimen consisted of peripheral blood, obtained 28 days after the second AZD1222 dose. The receptor set was obtained from an adult who received the AZD1222 COVID-19 vaccine.

This chain joins TRBV7-3 and TRBJ2-5; D may correspond to TRBD1 or TRBD2 (5 bases each). CDR1 SGHTA and CDR2 FQGTGA come from the germline V gene. This CDR3 spans 17 amino acids. V dropped 4 bases and J dropped 1 base, with 19 bases sitting between them. CDR3 protein: CASSSGRIPLGQETQYF. CDR3 DNA: TGTGCCAGCAGCTCAGGGAGAATACCCCTGGGCCAAGAGACCCAGTACTTC.

The CDR3 bases are TGTGCCAGCAGTTCACCGTATCAGACAGGGAGGACCTACAATGAGCAGTTCTTC. Translation: CASSSPYQTGRTYNEQFF. This chain joins TRBV27 and TRBJ2-1, with TRBD1 as a possible D gene (7 bases). This CDR3 has 18 amino acids. Trimming cost V 4 bases and J 2 bases, with 21 bases left between them. Germline CDR1 is MNHEY and CDR2 is SMNVEV (reference sequence).

V gene TRBV19 combines with J gene TRBJ2-2; 7 bases fit TRBD1. Germline V gene data show CDR1 as LNHDA and CDR2 as SQIVND (reference sequence). Trimming at V came to 10 bases and at J to 6 bases, leaving 8 bases not matched to a gene. CDR3 size: 13 residues. The CDR3: CATRDSPSGELFF. The CDR3 DNA is TGTGCCACCAGGGACAGCCCGTCCGGGGAGCTGTTTTTT.

This chain joins TRBV13 and TRBJ1-2; 7 positions match TRBD1. The length of the CDR3 is 16 residues. CDR1 is PRHDT, CDR2 FYEKMQ, per germline (reference sequence). The junction had 17 bases not matched to a gene; V was cut back by 5 bases and J by 8 bases. The CDR3 protein is CASSREQGIDSRGYTF. CDR3 bases: TGTGCCAGCAGCCGGGAACAGGGGATAGATTCTAGAGGCTACACCTTC.

This rearrangement joins TRBV6-5 to TRBJ2-1; TRBD1 agrees at 7 bases. J gave up 12 bases and V 6 bases, and 14 bases lay outside the gene matches. The CDR3 extends over 14 amino acids. Germline V gene lookup returns CDR1 MNHEY and CDR2 SVGAGI. The CDR3 is CASRPNRGMGVQFF. CDR3 nucleotides: TGTGCCAGCAGACCTAACAGGGGTATGGGTGTGCAGTTCTTC.

V usage is TRBV6-5 and J usage is TRBJ1-1; 8 bases are shared with TRBD1. Per the germline V gene, CDR1 is MNHEY and CDR2 is SVGAGI. The CDR3 extends over 13 amino acids. Trimming took 5 bases from V and 5 from J; bases not matched to a gene: 4. The CDR3: CASSIGQGTEAFF. In nucleotides, the CDR3 is TGTGCCAGCAGTATTGGACAGGGAACTGAAGCTTTCTTT.

This clone has more than one count but fewer than ten. The genes are TRBV5-1 and TRBJ2-2, with 8 positions matching TRBD1. CDR1 is SGHRS, CDR2 YFSETQ, per germline. J was trimmed by 1 base and V by 4 bases; bases with no gene match: 3. The CDR3 contains 15 residues. CDR3 nucleotide sequence: TGCGCCAGCAGCCTCGGACAGGGGAACACCGGGGAGCTGTTTTTT. Its protein product is CASSLGQGNTGELFF. The complete variable domain, with remaining parts taken from reference TRBV5-1 and TRBJ2-2, reads KAGVTQTPRYLIKTRGQQVTLSCSPISGHRSVSWYQQTPGQGLQFLFEYFSETQRNKGNFPGRFSGRQFSNSRSEMNVSTLELGDSALYLCASSLGQGNTGELFFGEGSRLTVL.

The rearrangement links TRBV7-2 to TRBJ2-7; D possibly corresponds to TRBD2 (6 bases). This CDR3 has 15 amino acids. Germline loops: CDR1 SGHTA, CDR2 FQGNSA. V lost 5 bases and J 4 bases, leaving 18 bases between the germline ends. The chain's CDR3 is CASSPARGLQYEQYF. CDR3 in DNA: TGTGCCAGCAGCCCTGCGCGGGGCCTCCAATACGAGCAGTACTTC.

This rearrangement joins TRBV6-4 to TRBJ1-6; D remains ambiguous. The CDR3 totals 14 residues. Germline values: CDR1 MRHNA, CDR2 SNTAGT. The V gene lost 4 bases and the J gene lost 7 bases, with 11 bases spanning the gap. CDR3 DNA sequence: TGTGCCAGCAGTGCCGTCCCTGGGAATTCACCCCTCCACTTT. This encodes CASSAVPGNSPLHF.

This clone was observed a handful of times. The V call is TRBV5-5, the J call TRBJ2-5; 10 nucleotides agree with TRBD1. J was trimmed by 5 bases and V by 2 bases; bases with no gene match: 9. This CDR3 contains 16 residues. Per the germline V gene, CDR1 is SGHKS and CDR2 is YYEKEE (reference sequence). CDR3 bases: TGTGCCAGCAGCTTTCGGGGGACAGGGGAGGGTGAGACCCAGTACTTC. Translated, it gives CASSFRGTGEGETQYF.

The chain carries TRBV6-1 and TRBJ1-4; 9 positions match TRBD1. Germline CDR1 MNHNS, CDR2 SASEGT. V shed 2 bases and J 1 base; nucleotides not matched to a gene: 2. The CDR3 sequence is 16 residues long. The CDR3 DNA reads TGTGCCAGCAGTGAATTGACAGGGGGAACTAATGAAAAACTGTTTTTT. As protein: CASSELTGGTNEKLFF.

The chain is built from TRBV27 and TRBJ1-2; 12 bases are shared with TRBD1. The CDR3 covers 14 residues. The germline V gene encodes CDR1 MNHEY and CDR2 SMNVEV (reference sequence). Trimming at V came to 7 bases and at J to 7 bases, leaving 7 bases not matched to a gene. The CDR3 spells CASKQGTGGGGYTF. Here the CDR3 DNA reads TGTGCCAGCAAGCAAGGGACAGGGGGCGGTGGCTACACCTTC.

This clone was detected a few times. V gene TRBV10-3 combines with J gene TRBJ1-2; D is ambiguous. This CDR3 has 15 residues. The germline V gene has CDR1 ENHRY and CDR2 SYGVKD. V lost 6 bases and J lost 3, with 17 bases in between. CDR3 DNA: TGTGCCATCAGGCCCGGGTCCGTAAGGGACTATGGCTACACCTTC. As protein: CAIRPGSVRDYGYTF.

The chain employs TRBV29-1 and TRBJ2-1; 11 bases line up with TRBD2. This CDR3 is 16 amino acids long. Looked up from germline, CDR1 is SQVTM and CDR2 is ANQGSEA. Trimming at V came to 1 base and at J to 9 bases, leaving 11 bases not matched to a gene. The CDR3 is CSVEGLAGRGFGEQFF. In DNA form, the CDR3 reads TGCAGCGTTGAAGGACTAGCGGGACGTGGATTCGGTGAGCAGTTCTTC.

This clone was observed once. V usage is TRBV7-2 and J usage is TRBJ2-1, with TRBD2 matching over 10 bases. The CDR3 extends over 15 amino acids. CDR1 and CDR2 (germline): SGHTA, FQGNSA. V trimming: 1 base; J trimming: 3 bases; junction bases outside the gene matches: 0. Here the CDR3 reads CASSLGLAGYNEQFF. The CDR3 region has the DNA TGTGCCAGCAGCTTAGGACTAGCGGGCTACAATGAGCAGTTCTTC.

This clone appeared once. The chain recombines TRBV30 with TRBJ2-7; no clear D gene. Looked up from germline, CDR1 is GTSNPN and CDR2 is SVGIG (reference sequence). This CDR3 has 11 amino acids. Trimming removed 4 bases from V and 3 bases from J, with 7 bases in between. Written as DNA, the CDR3 is TGTGCCTGGACCTACAACTACGAGCAGTACTTC. This encodes CAWTYNYEQYF.

The chain recombines TRBV7-8 with TRBJ1-2; TRBD1 might be the D (5 bases). With 5 bases removed from V and 6 bases from J, the gap between germline ends came to 10 bases. In germline, CDR1 is SGHVS, CDR2 FQNEAQ. This CDR3 has 12 residues. DNA for the CDR3: TGTGCCAGCAGCCGTGGGGGGGATGGCTACACCTTC. Translated, it gives CASSRGGDGYTF.

J is TRBJ2-7 and V is TRBV5-1; TRBD2 matches at 9 bases. CDR1 and CDR2 from the germline V gene are SGHRS and YFSETQ. This CDR3 has 14 residues. Trimming at V came to 3 bases and at J to 6 bases, leaving 7 bases not matched to a gene. CDR3 sequence reads: CASSWEGLAAEQYF. The DNA of the CDR3 is TGCGCCAGCAGCTGGGAGGGACTAGCTGCCGAGCAGTACTTC.

V and J are TRBV2 and TRBJ2-3; 10 positions match TRBD2. Looked up from germline, CDR1 is SNHLY and CDR2 is FYNNEI. This CDR3 is 16 amino acids long. The V segment lost 4 bases and the J segment 1 base; nucleotides outside the gene matches: 5. The CDR3 DNA reads as TGTGCCAGCAGTGGGGCTAGCGGGAGCCGCACAGATACGCAGTATTTT. This encodes CASSGASGSRTDTQYF. The complete variable domain, with remaining parts taken from reference TRBV2 and TRBJ2-3, reads EPEVTQTPSHQVTQMGQEVILRCVPISNHLYFYWYRQILGQKVEFLVSFYNNEISEKSEIFDDQFSVERPDGSNFTLKIRSTKLEDSAMYFCASSGASGSRTDTQYFGPGTRLTVL.

J is TRBJ1-6 and V is TRBV23-1; D gene unclear. TRBV23-1 is sorted into the ORF group, with uncertain function. The CDR3 has 13 amino acids. Trimming took 11 bases from V and 8 from J, leaving 16 bases between them. CDR3 loop: CAHARTPYSPLHF. The CDR3 DNA reads TGCGCCCACGCCCGGACCCCGTATTCACCCCTCCACTTT.

This chain's CDR3 is CASSPNGGAEPGAKNIQYF. The DNA of the CDR3 is TGTGCCAGCAGTCCTAATGGTGGGGCGGAGCCCGGGGCCAAAAACATTCAGTACTTC. This rearrangement joins TRBV6-6 to TRBJ2-4; a possible D gene is TRBD1 (5 bases). V was trimmed by 5 bases and J by 1 base, leaving 24 bases between them. Germline values: CDR1 MNHNY, CDR2 SVGAGI (reference sequence). CDR3 length equals 19 residues.

V usage is TRBV11-2 and J usage is TRBJ1-6; no definite D call. CDR1 SGHAT and CDR2 FQNNGV come from the germline V gene. This CDR3 comprises 12 residues. Trimming took off 4 bases at V and 8 bases at J, with 6 bases between the two ends. This CDR3 is CASSSWDSPLHF. Here the CDR3 DNA reads TGTGCCAGCAGCTCGTGGGATTCACCCCTCCACTTT. The variable domain in full, completed from reference TRBV11-2 and TRBJ1-6, reads EAGVAQSPRYKIIEKRQSVAFWCNPISGHATLYWYQQILGQGPKLLIQFQNNGVVDDSQLPKDRFSAERLKGVDSTLKIQPAKLEDSAVYLCASSSWDSPLHFGNGTRLTVT.

This clone was picked up one time. The gene calls are TRBV6-5 and TRBJ2-1, with unresolved D. Germline lookup yields CDR1 MNHEY and CDR2 SVGAGI. CDR3 length: 14 amino acids. V lost 0 bases, J lost 9 bases, and 12 bases lay in between. The CDR3 region has the DNA TGTGCCAGCAGTTACTCGATGATCGCCTTTGAGCAGTTCTTC. This translates into CASSYSMIAFEQFF.

V usage is TRBV28 and J usage is TRBJ1-1; the D is unclear. Germline CDR1 and CDR2: MDHEN and SYDVKM. The CDR3 totals 13 residues. Trimming removed 7 bases from V and 1 base from J, with 10 bases in between. CDR3: CASIEVRNTEAFF. Here the CDR3 DNA reads TGTGCCAGCATTGAGGTACGGAACACTGAAGCTTTCTTT.

The gene calls are TRBV29-1 and TRBJ1-2; D gene uncertain. This CDR3 has 14 amino acids. V was clipped by 7 bases and J by 7 bases, with 22 bases between them. Germline assignment: CDR1 SQVTM and CDR2 ANQGSEA. CDR3 bases: TGCAGCGCTGGCTTGGGAGGCGACGGTCGTGGCTACACCTTC. Its translation: CSAGLGGDGRGYTF.

This clone has a handful of counts. V gene TRBV30 combines with J gene TRBJ1-1; D is unclear. Germline V gives CDR1 GTSNPN, CDR2 SVGIG (reference sequence). Trimming stripped 4 bases from V and 1 base from J, with 4 bases between. This CDR3 has 11 amino acids. CDR3 DNA sequence: TGTGCCTGGATACAGAACACTGAAGCTTTCTTT. Its protein is CAWIQNTEAFF. Variable domain in full (rest from reference TRBV30 and TRBJ1-1): SQTIHQWPATLVQPVGSPLSLECTVEGTSNPNLYWYRQAAGRGLQLLFYSVGIGQISSEVPQNLSASRPQDRQFILSSKKLLLSDSGFYLCAWIQNTEAFFGQGTRLTVV.

This clone was seen just once. The chain links TRBV5-1 to TRBJ2-3, with 8 nucleotides matching TRBD2. The CDR3 has 15 amino acids. CDR1 SGHRS and CDR2 YFSETQ come from the germline V gene. Unmatched junction bases numbered 4, after V lost 4 bases and J lost 0 bases. Here the CDR3 reads CASSEAGDSTDTQYF. CDR3 bases: TGCGCCAGCAGCGAAGCGGGGGATAGCACAGATACGCAGTATTTT. Variable domain in full (rest from reference TRBV5-1 and TRBJ2-3): KAGVTQTPRYLIKTRGQQVTLSCSPISGHRSVSWYQQTPGQGLQFLFEYFSETQRNKGNFPGRFSGRQFSNSRSEMNVSTLELGDSALYLCASSEAGDSTDTQYFGPGTRLTVL.

The chain recombines TRBV6-5 with TRBJ1-2; D perhaps matches TRBD1 (6 bases). Looked up from germline, CDR1 is MNHEY and CDR2 is SVGAGI. The length of the CDR3 is 13 residues. The germline V and J ends were trimmed by 6 bases and 3 bases, with 11 bases remaining between them. The CDR3 loop reads CASRQDRYYGYTF. In DNA form, the CDR3 reads TGTGCCAGCAGGCAGGACAGATACTATGGCTACACCTTC.